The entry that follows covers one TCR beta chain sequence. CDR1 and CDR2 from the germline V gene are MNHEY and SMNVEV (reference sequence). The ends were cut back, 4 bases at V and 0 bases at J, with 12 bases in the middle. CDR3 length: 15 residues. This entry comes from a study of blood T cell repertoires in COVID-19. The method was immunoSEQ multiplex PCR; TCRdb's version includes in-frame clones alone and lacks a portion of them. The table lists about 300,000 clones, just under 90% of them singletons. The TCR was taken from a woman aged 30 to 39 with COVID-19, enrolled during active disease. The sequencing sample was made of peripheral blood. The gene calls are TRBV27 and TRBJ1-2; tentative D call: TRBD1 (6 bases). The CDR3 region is CASSWDGQTNYGYTF. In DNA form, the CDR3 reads TGTGCCAGCAGTTGGGACGGACAGACTAACTATGGCTACACCTTC.